The clone carrying this TCR beta chain was seen only once. Germline CDR1 is MNHEY and CDR2 is SMNVEV (reference sequence). This CDR3 is 15 amino acids long. The V gene end was trimmed by 5 bases and the J gene end by 0 bases; junction bases not matched to a gene: 6. Original processing methods: Reference gene primer amplification in the assay estimated nucleated cell counts. Assay: immunoSEQ multiplex PCR; the TCRdb copy retains only in-frame clones and omits some. That table supplies the V and J calls and clone size; D and trimming were determined from the DNA. Of about 140,000 clones in the sample, 80% to 90% are singletons; the top ten hold approximately 3%. The data derive from a study of blood T cell repertoires in COVID-19. Study summary: Material from acute and convalescent COVID-19 was sourced from the United States, Italy and Spain. PBMCs, B-cell-depleted T cells, or T cells provided the cDNA or gDNA that made up the material.

Sequencing input: peripheral blood. This sequence was found in a woman aged 55-69 years with active COVID-19. The chain employs TRBV27 and TRBJ2-7; 8 positions match TRBD1. The CDR3 DNA is TGTGCCAGCAGTCGTACAGGGGGTCACTCCTACGAGCAGTACTTC. This gives the protein CASSRTGGHSYEQYF.